These 19 T cell receptor beta chains were all obtained from the same sample, sequenced in a study of T cell changes during pregnancy in multiple sclerosis. Assay used: immunoSEQ multiplex PCR; TCRdb lists only in-frame clones, some missing. The sample contains fewer than 25,000 clones, about 89% of which appear only once. This material consisted of CD4+ T cells from peripheral blood mononuclear cells, taken in the third trimester of pregnancy. Receptors originate from a female donor in good health, enrolled as a control in a pregnancy study.

This clone is a singleton in its sample. This sequence joins TRBV28 and TRBJ2-2; 9 bases map to TRBD1. Trimming removed 6 bases from V and 4 bases from J; junction bases left unmatched: 6. The CDR3 has 15 amino acids. CDR1 MDHEN and CDR2 SYDVKM come from the germline V gene. This chain's CDR3 is CASSTGQGFTGELFF. In DNA, the CDR3 is TGTGCCAGCAGCACGGGACAGGGTTTCACCGGGGAGCTGTTTTTT.

The chain recombines TRBV7-2 with TRBJ1-1; 8 bases agree with TRBD1. The CDR3 runs to 15 residues. Germline-derived CDR1 and CDR2 are SGHTA and FQGNSA. V dropped 2 bases and J dropped 5; count of bases not matched to a gene: 7. CDR3 in DNA: TGTGCCAGCAGCTTATTCGGACAGGGAACGACTGAAGCTTTCTTT. Translating it yields CASSLFGQGTTEAFF.

V is TRBV4-2 and J is TRBJ2-3; 11 bases line up with TRBD2. The germline gives CDR1 LGHNA, CDR2 YNFKEQ. The CDR3 is 21 residues long. V shed 4 bases, J shed 2 bases, and the junction held 20 bases outside the gene matches. The CDR3 nucleotides are TGTGCCAGCAGCCCTGGGGCTAGCGGGGGGTATAACGTCGGAAACACAGATACGCAGTATTTT. Protein sequence: CASSPGASGGYNVGNTDTQYF.

This chain links TRBV2 with TRBJ2-5; maybe TRBD1 (5 bases). This CDR3 region has 12 residues. Germline CDR1 reads SNHLY; CDR2 reads FYNNEI. DNA of the CDR3: TGTGCGGGGCGGCGATTCGGGGAGACCCAGTACTTC. As protein: CAGRRFGETQYF.

In this sample, this clone turned up once. The chain is built from TRBV11-2 and TRBJ1-2; TRBD1 might be the D (5 bases). V was clipped by 10 bases and J by 4 bases, with 19 bases between them. The length of the CDR3 is 14 residues. Per the germline V gene, CDR1 is SGHAT and CDR2 is FQNNGV. The CDR3 region has the DNA TGTGCCACTACCCGGCCAGGGCGCTCCTATGGCTACACCTTC. As protein: CATTRPGRSYGYTF.

This chain connects TRBV19 to TRBJ1-2, with 8 bases identical to TRBD1. V lost 6 bases and J lost 2; bases outside the gene matches: 8. Germline V gene sequence: CDR1 LNHDA, CDR2 SQIVND (reference sequence). The CDR3 length is 15 residues. CDR3 sequence reads: CASSHRGQGNYGYTF. The CDR3 coding sequence is TGTGCCAGTAGCCATCGAGGACAGGGCAACTATGGCTACACCTTC.

The chain joins TRBV7-3 to TRBJ2-1, with 13 bases lining up with TRBD2. There are 18 residues in the CDR3. V dropped 6 bases and J dropped 1; count of bases not matched to a gene: 9. Per the germline V gene, CDR1 is SGHTA and CDR2 is FQGTGA. CDR3 coding DNA: TGTGCCAGCAGTCGGACTAGCGGGGGTTCAATTTCCTACAATGAGCAGTTCTTC. Its protein product is CASSRTSGGSISYNEQFF.

The CDR3 sequence: CASSSRDRDGLVEAFF. The CDR3, as DNA: TGCGCCAGCAGCTCCCGGGACAGGGATGGACTGGTGGAAGCTTTCTTT. This sequence joins TRBV5-1 and TRBJ1-1, with 9 bases that match TRBD1. Germline trimming cut 3 bases from V and 8 bases from J; bases unmatched to any gene: 14. The CDR3 contains 16 residues. CDR1 and CDR2 (germline): SGHRS, YFSETQ.

This chain joins TRBV7-3 and TRBJ2-2; D perhaps matches TRBD2 (6 bases). The ends were cut back, 4 bases at V and 7 bases at J, with 16 bases in the middle. CDR1 is SGHTA and CDR2 is FQGTGA in the germline V gene. The CDR3 has 15 amino acids. CDR3 in DNA: TGTGCCAGCAGCTCTCAGCCTTTGGGAGGCGGGGAGCTGTTTTTT. The encoded protein is CASSSQPLGGGELFF.

The V gene is TRBV5-6, the J gene TRBJ1-1; D not resolved. The CDR3 spans 13 residues. Germline values: CDR1 SGHDT, CDR2 YYEEEE. Trimming stripped 3 bases from V and 3 bases from J, with 9 bases between. The CDR3 DNA is TGTGCCAGCAGCTCCGACTCCCACACTGAAGCTTTCTTT. This translates into CASSSDSHTEAFF.

The genes are TRBV6-4 and TRBJ2-1; 7 positions agree with TRBD2. Germline V CDR1 and CDR2: MRHNA, SNTAGT. After removal of 7 bases from V and 1 base from J, the junction contained 4 bases not matched to a gene. The length of the CDR3 is 14 residues. The CDR3, as DNA: TGTGCCAGCAAGCGGGACCGATCCTACAATGAGCAGTTCTTC. It yields the protein CASKRDRSYNEQFF.

The genes are TRBV4-3 and TRBJ2-7; TRBD2 matches 9 bases. V shed 0 bases, J shed 6 bases, and the junction held 6 bases outside the gene matches. CDR3 length: 15 residues. Per the germline V gene, CDR1 is LGHNA and CDR2 is YSLEER. The CDR3 reads CASSQDGAGGFEQYF. The DNA for the CDR3 is TGCGCCAGCAGCCAAGACGGAGCGGGGGGTTTCGAGCAGTACTTC.

The chain is built from TRBV11-2 and TRBJ2-5; 15 nucleotides agree with TRBD2. Germline V gene sequence: CDR1 SGHAT, CDR2 FQNNGV. This CDR3 has 17 residues. V lost 2 bases and J lost 4; bases outside the gene matches: 5. The CDR3 coding sequence is TGTGCCAGCAGCTTAAACGGACTAGCGGGGGGGGCAGAGACCCAGTACTTC. Its translation is CASSLNGLAGGAETQYF.

CDR3 protein: CATNFGGSYNEQFF. The CDR3 DNA reads TGTGCCACCAACTTCGGGGGGTCCTACAATGAGCAGTTCTTC. The V gene is TRBV6-1, the J gene TRBJ2-1; 7 nucleotides match TRBD2. Per the germline V gene, CDR1 is MNHNS and CDR2 is SASEGT. The CDR3 spans 14 residues. V lost 10 bases and J lost 1; bases outside the gene matches: 7.

The rearrangement uses TRBV28 and TRBJ2-7, with 8 bases aligning to TRBD1. J gave up 2 bases and V 3 bases, and 6 bases lay outside the gene matches. The CDR3 sequence is 15 residues long. The germline V gene encodes CDR1 MDHEN and CDR2 SYDVKM. CDR3 in DNA: TGTGCCAGCAGTTTCCGGGACAGGATAACCTACGAGCAGTACTTC. It translates to CASSFRDRITYEQYF.

Notes on this clone: Germline is not matched at one junction end, which may reflect a read error. The chain links TRBV7-2 to TRBJ1-5; TRBD1 agrees at 10 bases. The CDR3 totals 15 residues. CDR1 and CDR2 from the germline V gene are SGHTA and FQGNSA. CDR3 nucleotides: TGTGCCAGCAGCGTAGCGACAGGGGGCCTGCAGCCCCAGCATTTT. Translated, it gives CASSVATGGLQPQHF.

The chain has TRBV5-8 and TRBJ2-3; 10 nucleotides agree with TRBD1. The CDR3 length is 15 residues. The V segment lost 2 bases and the J segment 2 bases; nucleotides outside the gene matches: 2. Germline V gene data show CDR1 as SGHTS and CDR2 as YDEGEE. The CDR3 protein is CASSLGTGDTDTQYF. In DNA form, the CDR3 reads TGTGCCAGCAGCTTAGGGACAGGGGACACAGATACGCAGTATTTT.

DNA of the CDR3: TGTGCCAGCAGCCTCCAGGGGTCGGTACGAGGGAATGAAAAACTGTTTTTT. Translated, it gives CASSLQGSVRGNEKLFF. This rearrangement joins TRBV11-2 to TRBJ1-4; D is possibly TRBD1 (6 bases). V was cut by 5 bases and J by 5 bases, with 21 bases left in between. Germline-derived CDR1 and CDR2 are SGHAT and FQNNGV. The CDR3 runs to 17 residues.

This clone has just a few counts. The chain combines TRBV2 with TRBJ1-2; TRBD1 matches at 7 bases. Germline assignment: CDR1 SNHLY and CDR2 FYNNEI. CDR3 size: 13 residues. The J segment lost 8 bases and the V segment lost 2 bases, leaving 5 bases of the junction unmatched. Here the CDR3 DNA reads TGTGCCAGCAGTGAAAGGGGGCTGGGAGGCTACACCTTC. Amino acids: CASSERGLGGYTF. Complete variable domain (other parts from reference TRBV2 and TRBJ1-2): EPEVTQTPSHQVTQMGQEVILRCVPISNHLYFYWYRQILGQKVEFLVSFYNNEISEKSEIFDDQFSVERPDGSNFTLKIRSTKLEDSAMYFCASSERGLGGYTFGSGTRLTVV.